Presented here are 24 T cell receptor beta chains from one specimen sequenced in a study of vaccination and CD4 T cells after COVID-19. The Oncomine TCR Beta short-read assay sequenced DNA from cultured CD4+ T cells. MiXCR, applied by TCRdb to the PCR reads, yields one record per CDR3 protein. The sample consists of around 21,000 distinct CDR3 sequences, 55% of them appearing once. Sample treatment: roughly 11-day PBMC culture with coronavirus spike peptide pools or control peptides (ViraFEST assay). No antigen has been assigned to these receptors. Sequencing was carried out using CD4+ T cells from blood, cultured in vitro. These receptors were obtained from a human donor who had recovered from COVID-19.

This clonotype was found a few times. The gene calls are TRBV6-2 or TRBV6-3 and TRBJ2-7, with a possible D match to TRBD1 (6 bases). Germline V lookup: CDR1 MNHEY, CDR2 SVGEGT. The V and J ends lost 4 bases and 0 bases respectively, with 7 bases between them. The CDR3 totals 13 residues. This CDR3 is CASSLGGSYEQYF. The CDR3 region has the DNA TGTGCCAGCAGTTTAGGGGGCTCCTACGAGCAGTACTTC.

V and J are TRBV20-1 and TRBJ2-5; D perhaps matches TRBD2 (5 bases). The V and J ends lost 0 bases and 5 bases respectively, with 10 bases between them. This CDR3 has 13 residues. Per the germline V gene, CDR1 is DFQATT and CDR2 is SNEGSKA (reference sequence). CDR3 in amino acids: CSARELEVETQYF. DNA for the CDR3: TGCAGTGCTAGAGAACTGGAGGTGGAGACCCAGTACTTC.

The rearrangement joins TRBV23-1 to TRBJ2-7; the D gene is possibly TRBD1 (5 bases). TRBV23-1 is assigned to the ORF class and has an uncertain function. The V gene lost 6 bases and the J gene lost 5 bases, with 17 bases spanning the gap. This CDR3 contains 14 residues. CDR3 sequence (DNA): TGCGCCAGCAGACCCTATGGGGCAGGGCACGAGCAGTACTTC. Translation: CASRPYGAGHEQYF.

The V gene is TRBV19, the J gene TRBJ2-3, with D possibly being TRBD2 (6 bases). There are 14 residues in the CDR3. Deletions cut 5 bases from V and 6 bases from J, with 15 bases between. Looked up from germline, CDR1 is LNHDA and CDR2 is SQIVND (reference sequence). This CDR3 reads CASSRSGTRDTQYF. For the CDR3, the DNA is TGTGCCAGTAGTCGTAGCGGAACCAGGGATACGCAGTATTTT.

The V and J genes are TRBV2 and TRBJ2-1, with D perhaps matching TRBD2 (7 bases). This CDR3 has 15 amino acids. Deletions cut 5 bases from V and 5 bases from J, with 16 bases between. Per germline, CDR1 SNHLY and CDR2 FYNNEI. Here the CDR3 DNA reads TGTGCCAGCAGTAAACAGTCCGGGGGGCACAATGAGCAGTTCTTC. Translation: CASSKQSGGHNEQFF.

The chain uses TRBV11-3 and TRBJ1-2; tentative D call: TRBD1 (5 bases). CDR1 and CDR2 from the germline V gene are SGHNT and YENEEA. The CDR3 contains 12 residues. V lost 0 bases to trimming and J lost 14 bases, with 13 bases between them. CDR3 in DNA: TGTGCCAGCAGCTTAGAGGGGCAAGGAAAAACCTTC. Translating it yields CASSLEGQGKTF.

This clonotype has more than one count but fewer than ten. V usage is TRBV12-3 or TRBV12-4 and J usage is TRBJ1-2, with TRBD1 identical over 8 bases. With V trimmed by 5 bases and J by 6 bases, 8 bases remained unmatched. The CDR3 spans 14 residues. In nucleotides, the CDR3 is TGTGCCAGCAGTATCCGGACAGGGACAGATGGCTACACCTTC. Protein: CASSIRTGTDGYTF.

CDR3 sequence reads: CASSPQQDRAGNTIYF. CDR3 coding DNA: TGTGCCAGCTCACCACAGCAGGACAGAGCTGGAAACACCATATATTTT. The rearrangement uses TRBV18 and TRBJ1-3; D perhaps matches TRBD1 (6 bases). CDR3 length: 16 residues. Trimming took 1 base from V and 2 from J, leaving 12 bases between them. Germline V gene lookup returns CDR1 KGHSH and CDR2 LQKENI.

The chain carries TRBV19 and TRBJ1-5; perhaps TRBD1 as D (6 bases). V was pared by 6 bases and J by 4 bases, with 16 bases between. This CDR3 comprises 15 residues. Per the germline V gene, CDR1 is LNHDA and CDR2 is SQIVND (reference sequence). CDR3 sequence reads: CASRSSGTQNQPQHF. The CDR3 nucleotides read TGTGCCAGTAGATCTTCCGGGACACAAAATCAGCCCCAGCATTTT. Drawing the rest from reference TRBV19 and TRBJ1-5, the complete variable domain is DGGITQSPKYLFRKEGQNVTLSCEQNLNHDAMYWYRQDPGQGLRLIYYSQIVNDFQKGDIAEGYSVSREKKESFPLTVTSAQKNPTAFYLCASRSSGTQNQPQHFGDGTRLSIL.

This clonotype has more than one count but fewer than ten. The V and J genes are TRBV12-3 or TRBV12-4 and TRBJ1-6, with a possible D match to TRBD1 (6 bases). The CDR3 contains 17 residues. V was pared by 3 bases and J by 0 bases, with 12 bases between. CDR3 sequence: CASSFWTVASYNSPLHF. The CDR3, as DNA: TGTGCCAGCAGTTTTTGGACAGTAGCCTCCTATAATTCACCCCTCCACTTT.

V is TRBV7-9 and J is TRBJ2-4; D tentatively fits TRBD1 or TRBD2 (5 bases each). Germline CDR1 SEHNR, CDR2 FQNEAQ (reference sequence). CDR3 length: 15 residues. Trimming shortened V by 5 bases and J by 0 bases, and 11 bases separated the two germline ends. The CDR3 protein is CASSRRDPAKNIQYF. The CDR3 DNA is TGTGCCAGCAGCCGCAGGGACCCAGCCAAAAACATTCAGTACTTC.

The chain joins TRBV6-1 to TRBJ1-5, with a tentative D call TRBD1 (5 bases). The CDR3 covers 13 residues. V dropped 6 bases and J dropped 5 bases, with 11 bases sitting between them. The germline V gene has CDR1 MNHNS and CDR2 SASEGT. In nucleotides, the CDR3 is TGTGCCAGCAGCCAACAGGTGTATCAGCCCCAGCATTTT. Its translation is CASSQQVYQPQHF.

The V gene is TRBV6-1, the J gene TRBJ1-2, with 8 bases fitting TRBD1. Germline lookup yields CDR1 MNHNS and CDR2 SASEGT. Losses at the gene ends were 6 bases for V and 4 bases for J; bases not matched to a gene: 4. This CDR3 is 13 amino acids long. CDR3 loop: CASSPDRAYGYTF. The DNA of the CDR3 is TGTGCCAGCAGCCCGGACAGGGCCTATGGCTACACCTTC.

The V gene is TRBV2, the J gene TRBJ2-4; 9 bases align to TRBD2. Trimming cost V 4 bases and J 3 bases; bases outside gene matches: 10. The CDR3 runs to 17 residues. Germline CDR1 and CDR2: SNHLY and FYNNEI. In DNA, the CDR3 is TGTGCCAGCAGTGCTAGCGGGATCGTGAGTGACAAAAACATTCAGTACTTC. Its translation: CASSASGIVSDKNIQYF.

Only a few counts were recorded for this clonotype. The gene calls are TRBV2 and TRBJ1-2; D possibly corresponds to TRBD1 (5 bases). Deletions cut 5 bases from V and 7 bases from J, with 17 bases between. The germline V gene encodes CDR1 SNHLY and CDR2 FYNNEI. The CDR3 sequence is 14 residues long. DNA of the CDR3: TGTGCCAGCAGTCGGCAGGGTCCCAGTGGTGGCTACACCTTC. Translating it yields CASSRQGPSGGYTF.

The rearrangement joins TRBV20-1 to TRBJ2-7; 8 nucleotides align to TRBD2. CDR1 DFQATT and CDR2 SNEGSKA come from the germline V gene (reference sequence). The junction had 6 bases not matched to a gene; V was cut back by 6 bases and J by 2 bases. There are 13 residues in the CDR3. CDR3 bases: TGCAGTGCCCCGGGGGGGGCAACCTACGAGCAGTACTTC. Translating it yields CSAPGGATYEQYF.

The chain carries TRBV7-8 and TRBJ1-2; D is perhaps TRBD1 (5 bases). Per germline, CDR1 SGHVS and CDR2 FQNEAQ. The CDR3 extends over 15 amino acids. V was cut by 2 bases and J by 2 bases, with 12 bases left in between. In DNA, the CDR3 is TGTGCCAGCAGCTTAAGTGGGGGAATCAACTATGGCTACACCTTC. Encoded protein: CASSLSGGINYGYTF.

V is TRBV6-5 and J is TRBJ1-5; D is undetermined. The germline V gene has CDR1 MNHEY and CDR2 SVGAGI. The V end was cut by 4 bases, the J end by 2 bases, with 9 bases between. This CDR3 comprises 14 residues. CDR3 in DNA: TGTGCCAGCAGTTTGGGTAGGGGCAATCAGCCCCAGCATTTT. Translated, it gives CASSLGRGNQPQHF.

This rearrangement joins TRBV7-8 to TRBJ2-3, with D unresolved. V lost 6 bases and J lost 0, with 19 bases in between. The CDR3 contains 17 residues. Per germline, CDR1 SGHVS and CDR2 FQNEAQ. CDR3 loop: CASRIARVRSSTDTQYF. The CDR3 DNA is TGTGCCAGCAGAATAGCCCGGGTGAGGTCGAGCACAGATACGCAGTATTTT.

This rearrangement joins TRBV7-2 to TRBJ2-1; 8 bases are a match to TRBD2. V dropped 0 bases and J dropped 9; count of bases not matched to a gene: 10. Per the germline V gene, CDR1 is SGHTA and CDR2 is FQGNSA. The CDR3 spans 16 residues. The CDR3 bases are TGTGCCAGCAGCTTAGCGACGGGAGGGGGGCAGGGTGAGCAGTTCTTC. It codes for CASSLATGGGQGEQFF.

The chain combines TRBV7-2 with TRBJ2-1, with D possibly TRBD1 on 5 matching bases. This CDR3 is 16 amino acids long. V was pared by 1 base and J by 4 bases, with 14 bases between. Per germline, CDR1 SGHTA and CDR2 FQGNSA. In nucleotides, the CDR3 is TGTGCCAGCAGCTTAGACCCCCCTGACAGTTACAATGAGCAGTTCTTC. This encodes CASSLDPPDSYNEQFF.

CDR3 sequence reads: CASSRQGSTEAFF. The DNA for the CDR3 is TGTGCCAGCAGCAGACAGGGGAGCACTGAAGCTTTCTTT. V is TRBV27 and J is TRBJ1-1; 8 bases align to TRBD1. The CDR3 extends over 13 amino acids. CDR1 is MNHEY and CDR2 is SMNVEV in the germline V gene (reference sequence). Trimming cost V 6 bases and J 4 bases; bases outside gene matches: 4.

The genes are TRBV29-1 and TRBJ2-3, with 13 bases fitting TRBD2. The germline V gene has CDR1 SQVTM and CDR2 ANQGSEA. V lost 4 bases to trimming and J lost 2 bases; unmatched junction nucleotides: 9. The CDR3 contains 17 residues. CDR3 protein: CSVGGTSGKTLTDTQYF. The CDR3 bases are TGCAGCGTTGGGGGGACTAGCGGGAAAACCCTCACAGATACGCAGTATTTT.

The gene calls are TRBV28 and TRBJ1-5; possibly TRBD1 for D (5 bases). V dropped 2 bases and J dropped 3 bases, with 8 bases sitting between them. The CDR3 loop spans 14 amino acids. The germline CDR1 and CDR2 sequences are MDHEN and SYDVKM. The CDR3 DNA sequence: TGTGCCAGCAGTTTACGGGGGACCAATCAGCCCCAGCATTTT. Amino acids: CASSLRGTNQPQHF.